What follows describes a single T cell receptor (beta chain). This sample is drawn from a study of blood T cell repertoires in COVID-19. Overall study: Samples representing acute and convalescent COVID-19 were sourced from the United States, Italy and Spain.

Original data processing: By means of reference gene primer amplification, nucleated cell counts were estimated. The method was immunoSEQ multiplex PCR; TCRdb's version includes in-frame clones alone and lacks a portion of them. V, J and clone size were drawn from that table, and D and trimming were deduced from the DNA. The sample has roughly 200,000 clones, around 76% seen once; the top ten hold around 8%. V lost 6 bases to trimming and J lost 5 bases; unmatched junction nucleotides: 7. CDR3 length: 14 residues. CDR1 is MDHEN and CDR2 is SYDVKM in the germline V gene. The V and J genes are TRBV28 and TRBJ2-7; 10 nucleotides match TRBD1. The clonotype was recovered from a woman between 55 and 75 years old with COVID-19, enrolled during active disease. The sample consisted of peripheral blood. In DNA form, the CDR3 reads TGTGCCAGCAGCGGGGGACAGGGGCGGAACGAGCAGTACTTC. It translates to CASSGGQGRNEQYF.